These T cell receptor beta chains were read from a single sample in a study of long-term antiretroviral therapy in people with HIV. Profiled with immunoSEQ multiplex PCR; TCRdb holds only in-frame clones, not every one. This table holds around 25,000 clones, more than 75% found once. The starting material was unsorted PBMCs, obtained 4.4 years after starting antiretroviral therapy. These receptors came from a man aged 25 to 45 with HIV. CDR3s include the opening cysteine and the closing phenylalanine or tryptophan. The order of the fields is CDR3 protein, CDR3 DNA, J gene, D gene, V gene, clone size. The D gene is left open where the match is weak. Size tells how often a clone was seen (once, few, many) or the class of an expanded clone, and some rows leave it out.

CDR3 protein: CASGLGGGTGELFF
CDR3 DNA: TGTGCTAGTGGTTTGGGTGGCGGGACCGGGGAGCTGTTTTTT
J gene: TRBJ2-2
D gene: -
V gene: TRBV12-5
clone size: few

CDR3 protein: CASSVGAGGGETQYF
CDR3 DNA: TGTGCCAGCAGCGTAGGAGCGGGAGGAGGTGAGACCCAGTACTTC
J gene: TRBJ2-5
D gene: TRBD2
V gene: TRBV9
clone size: -

CDR3 protein: CASSQGPRRLAGLDTQYF
CDR3 DNA: TGCGCCAGCAGCCAAGGGCCGAGGAGGCTAGCGGGTTTAGATACGCAGTATTTT
J gene: TRBJ2-3
D gene: TRBD2
V gene: TRBV4-3
clone size: -

CDR3 protein: CASSLYEGVGNQPQHF
CDR3 DNA: TGTGCCAGCAGTTTATATGAAGGGGTGGGCAATCAGCCCCAGCATTTT
J gene: TRBJ1-5
D gene: -
V gene: TRBV28
clone size: -

CDR3 protein: CASSPLEGETQYF
CDR3 DNA: TGTGCCAGCTCACCACTAGAGGGAGAGACCCAGTACTTC
J gene: TRBJ2-5
D gene: -
V gene: TRBV18
clone size: -

CDR3 protein: CASSYSTSNQPQHF
CDR3 DNA: TGTGCCAGCAGTTACTCGACCAGCAATCAGCCCCAGCATTTT
J gene: TRBJ1-5
D gene: -
V gene: TRBV6-5
clone size: -

CDR3 protein: CASSQIGGNEQFF
CDR3 DNA: TGCGCCAGCAGCCAAATAGGGGGGAATGAGCAGTTCTTC
J gene: TRBJ2-1
D gene: -
V gene: TRBV4-3
clone size: few

CDR3 protein: CASSQDRYPIETQHF
CDR3 DNA: TGCGCCAGCAGCCAAGACAGGTACCCAATCGAGACCCAGCATTTT
J gene: TRBJ1-5
D gene: -
V gene: TRBV4-1
clone size: few

CDR3 protein: CATSPLGVRSGNTIYF
CDR3 DNA: TGTGCCACCAGCCCCCTGGGGGTACGCTCTGGAAACACCATATATTTT
J gene: TRBJ1-3
D gene: -
V gene: TRBV15
clone size: -

CDR3 protein: CASSFLDRSYEQYF
CDR3 DNA: TGCGCCAGCAGCTTCTTGGACAGGTCCTACGAGCAGTACTTC
J gene: TRBJ2-7
D gene: TRBD1
V gene: TRBV5-1
clone size: few

CDR3 protein: CASGLTHSDTEAFF
CDR3 DNA: TGTGCTAGTGGTTTGACTCATTCGGATACTGAAGCTTTCTTT
J gene: TRBJ1-1
D gene: -
V gene: TRBV12-5
clone size: -

CDR3 protein: CASSVRDRTSGNTIYF
CDR3 DNA: TGTGCCAGCAGCGTACGGGACAGGACCTCTGGAAACACCATATATTTT
J gene: TRBJ1-3
D gene: TRBD1
V gene: TRBV9
clone size: few

CDR3 protein: CASSSWTGDGKVEAFF
CDR3 DNA: TGTGCCAGCAGCTCGTGGACAGGGGATGGGAAAGTAGAAGCTTTCTTT
J gene: TRBJ1-1
D gene: TRBD1
V gene: TRBV7-9
clone size: -

CDR3 protein: CASSQTSGEYNEQFF
CDR3 DNA: TGTGCCAGTAGTCAGACTAGCGGGGAATACAATGAGCAGTTCTTC
J gene: TRBJ2-1
D gene: TRBD2
V gene: TRBV19
clone size: -

CDR3 protein: CASSSWTSGGSYEQYF
CDR3 DNA: TGTGCCAGCAGCTCTTGGACTAGCGGGGGCTCCTACGAGCAGTACTTC
J gene: TRBJ2-7
D gene: TRBD2
V gene: TRBV11-2
clone size: -

CDR3 protein: CASSPTGQPGNTQYF
CDR3 DNA: TGCGCCAGCAGCCCAACAGGACAGCCCGGGAATACGCAGTATTTT
J gene: TRBJ2-3
D gene: -
V gene: TRBV5-1
clone size: -

CDR3 protein: CASSLNGEGYEQYF
CDR3 DNA: TGTGCCAGCAGTTTGAACGGGGAAGGCTACGAGCAGTACTTC
J gene: TRBJ2-7
D gene: -
V gene: TRBV27
clone size: -

CDR3 protein: CASGLGGTGGLEAFF
CDR3 DNA: TGTGCTAGTGGTTTGGGTGGGACAGGGGGGCTTGAAGCTTTCTTT
J gene: TRBJ1-1
D gene: TRBD1
V gene: TRBV12-5
clone size: once

CDR3 protein: CASSLKERDTDTQYF
CDR3 DNA: TGTGCCAGCAGTTTAAAGGAGCGGGACACAGATACGCAGTATTTT
J gene: TRBJ2-3
D gene: TRBD2
V gene: TRBV27
clone size: -

CDR3 protein: CASSLDRSEQYF
CDR3 DNA: TGCGCCAGCAGCTTGGATAGGAGCGAGCAGTACTTC
J gene: TRBJ2-7
D gene: -
V gene: TRBV5-1
clone size: -

CDR3 protein: CASSQSTGQGAGYEQYF
CDR3 DNA: TGCGCCAGCAGCCAATCGACGGGACAGGGGGCTGGTTACGAGCAGTACTTC
J gene: TRBJ2-7
D gene: TRBD1
V gene: TRBV4-1
clone size: -

CDR3 protein: CASSQEGLAGEDEQFF
CDR3 DNA: TGCGCCAGCAGCCAAGAGGGACTAGCGGGAGAGGATGAGCAGTTCTTC
J gene: TRBJ2-1
D gene: TRBD2
V gene: TRBV4-3
clone size: -

CDR3 protein: CASSDSGSSYNEQFF
CDR3 DNA: TGTGCCAGCAGTGACTCAGGTAGCTCCTACAATGAGCAGTTCTTC
J gene: TRBJ2-1
D gene: -
V gene: TRBV2
clone size: -

CDR3 protein: CASSRWGVTGELFF
CDR3 DNA: TGTGCCAGCAGTCGATGGGGGGTCACCGGGGAGCTGTTTTTT
J gene: TRBJ2-2
D gene: -
V gene: TRBV28
clone size: -

CDR3 protein: CASSYLRAGGRTGELFF
CDR3 DNA: TGTGCCAGCAGCTATCTCCGAGCAGGGGGCCGGACCGGGGAGCTGTTTTTT
J gene: TRBJ2-2
D gene: TRBD1
V gene: TRBV28
clone size: -

CDR3 protein: CASSQERETREQYF
CDR3 DNA: TGCGCCAGCAGCCAAGAGCGAGAGACTAGGGAGCAGTACTTC
J gene: TRBJ2-7
D gene: -
V gene: TRBV4-3
clone size: -

CDR3 protein: CASSLRQGLNTEAFF
CDR3 DNA: TGCGCCAGCAGCCTTCGACAGGGCTTGAACACTGAAGCTTTCTTT
J gene: TRBJ1-1
D gene: TRBD1
V gene: TRBV5-1
clone size: once

CDR3 protein: CASSLAFDLAGGPRETQYF
CDR3 DNA: TGTGCCAGCAGCTTAGCGTTTGATCTAGCGGGAGGGCCACGGGAGACCCAGTACTTC
J gene: TRBJ2-5
D gene: TRBD2
V gene: TRBV7-2
clone size: once

CDR3 protein: CASSSRYRGPESPLHF
CDR3 DNA: TGTGCCAGCAGCTCTAGATACAGGGGGCCGGAGTCACCCCTCCACTTT
J gene: TRBJ1-6
D gene: TRBD1
V gene: TRBV11-2
clone size: -

CDR3 protein: CASSQETGPYEQYF
CDR3 DNA: TGTGCCAGCAGCCAAGAGACAGGACCATACGAGCAGTACTTC
J gene: TRBJ2-7
D gene: -
V gene: TRBV14
clone size: few

CDR3 protein: CAIKRTGGYGYTF
CDR3 DNA: TGTGCCATCAAAAGGACAGGGGGCTATGGCTACACCTTC
J gene: TRBJ1-2
D gene: TRBD1
V gene: TRBV19
clone size: few

CDR3 protein: CASSDGRKVLEAFF
CDR3 DNA: TGTGCCAGTAGTGATGGGAGGAAGGTCTTGGAAGCTTTCTTT
J gene: TRBJ1-1
D gene: -
V gene: TRBV19
clone size: -